Presented here are 14 T cell receptor beta chains from one specimen sequenced in a study of blood T cells in healthy people across ages. Then a second PCR, running about 7 to 11 cycles, was carried out with a sample-barcoded 5' primer and a J-beta primer mix. TCRdb re-derived calls from the 5' RACE reads in MiXCR, one entry per CDR3 protein. The repertoire holds about 760,000 distinct CDR3 sequences, with roughly 25% as singletons. The sample also formed part of further work on T cells of mothers and their children.

The material sequenced was blood. Receptor source: a boy between 5 and 17 years old in good health.

The chain employs TRBV4-1 and TRBJ1-5; D not certain. V dropped 2 bases and J dropped 0 bases, with 11 bases sitting between them. The CDR3 runs 16 residues. Germline V gene data show CDR1 as MGHRA and CDR2 as YSYEKL. The CDR3 region has the DNA TGCGCCAGCAGCCAAAGCGAAAGCTTTAGCAATCAGCCCCAGCATTTT. Encoded protein: CASSQSESFSNQPQHF.

V is TRBV7-2 and J is TRBJ2-1; D gene uncertain. The ends were cut back, 9 bases at V and 3 bases at J, with 15 bases in the middle. Germline CDR1 reads SGHTA; CDR2 reads FQGNSA. This CDR3 has 14 residues. CDR3 region: CASGLEPYYNEQFF. As DNA, the CDR3 is TGTGCCAGTGGCTTAGAACCTTACTACAATGAGCAGTTCTTC.

V gene TRBV10-1 combines with J gene TRBJ2-7; 8 nucleotides line up with TRBD1. Germline CDR1 is WNHNN and CDR2 is SYGVQD (reference sequence). The CDR3 totals 14 residues. V lost 4 bases to trimming and J lost 0 bases; unmatched junction nucleotides: 2. DNA of the CDR3: TGCGCCAGCAGTGGGACAGGGATCTCCTACGAGCAGTACTTC. This codes for CASSGTGISYEQYF.

This chain links TRBV7-8 with TRBJ2-3; D gene uncertain. CDR3 length equals 14 residues. Per the germline V gene, CDR1 is SGHVS and CDR2 is FQNEAQ. Trimming cost V 5 bases and J 6 bases, with 15 bases left between them. CDR3: CASSLGLSLDTQYF. The DNA of the CDR3 is TGTGCCAGCAGCCTGGGGTTAAGTTTGGATACGCAGTATTTT.

The rearrangement uses TRBV29-1 and TRBJ2-1, with D perhaps TRBD2 (5 bases). There are 12 residues in the CDR3. Looked up from germline, CDR1 is SQVTM and CDR2 is ANQGSEA. Trimming took off 5 bases at V and 5 bases at J, with 10 bases between the two ends. In DNA, the CDR3 is TGCAGCGTTACCGGGAACCACAATGAGCAGTTCTTC. As protein: CSVTGNHNEQFF.

There are a few counts of this clonotype. The V call is TRBV7-9, the J call TRBJ2-5, with D perhaps TRBD1 or TRBD2 (7 bases each). The CDR3 has 14 residues. CDR1 SEHNR and CDR2 FQNEAQ come from the germline V gene (reference sequence). Trimming shortened V by 5 bases and J by 7 bases, and 17 bases separated the two germline ends. In DNA form, the CDR3 reads TGTGCCAGCAGCAAGCGGACCAGGGGGGGGACCCAGTACTTC. It codes for CASSKRTRGGTQYF.

The chain links TRBV27 to TRBJ2-1; D call uncertain. The V gene's germline CDR1 is MNHEY and CDR2 SMNVEV (reference sequence). The CDR3 has 15 amino acids. Trimming cost V 4 bases and J 0 bases, with 10 bases left between them. CDR3 coding DNA: TGTGCCAGCAGTTCCGCAGTGAGCTCCTACAATGAGCAGTTCTTC. As protein: CASSSAVSSYNEQFF.

Only a few counts were recorded for this clonotype. The gene calls are TRBV14 and TRBJ2-1; 9 positions match TRBD1. The J segment lost 6 bases and the V segment lost 0 bases, leaving 9 bases of the junction unmatched. CDR3 length equals 17 residues. Per the germline V gene, CDR1 is SGHDN and CDR2 is FVKESK. CDR3 region: CASSQDLGTGPSNEQFF. The CDR3 bases are TGTGCCAGCAGCCAAGATTTGGGGACAGGGCCATCCAATGAGCAGTTCTTC.

This CDR3 is CASSPTSGHEQYF. CDR3 DNA sequence: TGTGCCAGCAGCCCCACTTCGGGCCACGAGCAGTACTTC. The rearrangement links TRBV5-5 to TRBJ2-7; D call uncertain. The V and J ends lost 4 bases and 5 bases respectively, with 13 bases between them. CDR1 is SGHKS and CDR2 is YYEKEE in the germline V gene (reference sequence). This CDR3 has 13 residues.

This clonotype was seen only a few times. The chain links TRBV5-1 to TRBJ2-7; tentative D call: TRBD1 (5 bases). Deletions cut 0 bases from V and 5 bases from J, with 9 bases between. There are 13 residues in the CDR3. Germline CDR1 and CDR2: SGHRS and YFSETQ. Here the CDR3 reads CASSLGQYNEQYF. DNA of the CDR3: TGCGCCAGCAGCTTGGGACAGTACAACGAGCAGTACTTC. Drawing the rest from reference TRBV5-1 and TRBJ2-7, the complete variable domain is KAGVTQTPRYLIKTRGQQVTLSCSPISGHRSVSWYQQTPGQGLQFLFEYFSETQRNKGNFPGRFSGRQFSNSRSEMNVSTLELGDSALYLCASSLGQYNEQYFGPGTRLTVT.

The chain has TRBV7-9 and TRBJ2-2; 10 positions match TRBD2. The CDR3 has 17 residues. Germline V lookup: CDR1 SEHNR, CDR2 FQNEAQ (reference sequence). V was clipped by 1 base and J by 2 bases; unmatched bases: 4. In DNA form, the CDR3 reads TGTGCCAGCAGCTTAGGATCTAGCGGGAGAAACACCGGGGAGCTGTTTTTT. Translated, it gives CASSLGSSGRNTGELFF.

The rearrangement uses TRBV7-2 and TRBJ2-2; TRBD2 matches 11 bases. The CDR3 contains 16 residues. Germline CDR1 reads SGHTA; CDR2 reads FQGNSA. J lost 4 bases, V lost 5 bases, and 6 bases had no gene match. CDR3 protein: CASSLSGGAVTGELFF. In DNA, the CDR3 is TGTGCCAGCAGCCTTAGCGGGGGGGCCGTCACCGGGGAGCTGTTTTTT.

The V gene is TRBV7-9, the J gene TRBJ1-4, with 7 bases fitting TRBD1. From germline, CDR1 is SEHNR and CDR2 FQNEAQ (reference sequence). J gave up 4 bases and V 3 bases, and 5 bases lay outside the gene matches. The CDR3 runs to 15 residues. The CDR3 DNA follows: TGTGCCAGCAGCTTGGGACAGATGAATAATGAAAAACTGTTTTTT. It translates to CASSLGQMNNEKLFF. Full variable domain (rest looked up from reference TRBV7-9 and TRBJ1-4): DTGVSQNPRHKITKRGQNVTFRCDPISEHNRLYWYRQTLGQGPEFLTYFQNEAQLEKSRLLSDRFSAERPKGSFSTLEIQRTEQGDSAMYLCASSLGQMNNEKLFFGSGTQLSVL.

This clonotype was recorded a few times. The rearrangement joins TRBV7-9 to TRBJ2-1; 8 bases match TRBD1. With 3 bases clipped from V and 2 bases from J, the junction kept 3 bases outside the gene matches. CDR1 is SEHNR and CDR2 is FQNEAQ in the germline V gene (reference sequence). The CDR3 runs to 15 residues. The CDR3, as DNA: TGTGCCAGCAGCTTCGACAGGGGCCCCTACAATGAGCAGTTCTTC. It is translated as CASSFDRGPYNEQFF. Drawing the rest from reference TRBV7-9 and TRBJ2-1, the complete variable domain is DTGVSQNPRHKITKRGQNVTFRCDPISEHNRLYWYRQTLGQGPEFLTYFQNEAQLEKSRLLSDRFSAERPKGSFSTLEIQRTEQGDSAMYLCASSFDRGPYNEQFFGPGTRLTVL.